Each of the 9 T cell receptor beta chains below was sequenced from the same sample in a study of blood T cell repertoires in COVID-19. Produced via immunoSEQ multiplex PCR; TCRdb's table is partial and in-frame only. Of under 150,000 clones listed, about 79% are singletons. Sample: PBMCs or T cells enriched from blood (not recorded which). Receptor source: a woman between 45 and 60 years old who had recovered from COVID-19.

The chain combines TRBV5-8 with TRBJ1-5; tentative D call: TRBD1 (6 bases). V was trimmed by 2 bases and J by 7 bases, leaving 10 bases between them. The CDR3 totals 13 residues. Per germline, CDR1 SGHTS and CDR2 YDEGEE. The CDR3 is CASSFRGRQPQHF. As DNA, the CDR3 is TGTGCCAGCAGCTTCAGGGGTAGGCAGCCCCAGCATTTT.

The chain's CDR3 is CASSLGGRTEAFF. CDR3 DNA: TGTGCCAGTAGTTTGGGGGGACGGACTGAAGCTTTCTTT. This chain links TRBV19 with TRBJ1-1; possible D gene TRBD1, 5 bases. The germline V and J ends were trimmed by 5 bases and 5 bases, with 12 bases remaining between them. Germline assignment: CDR1 LNHDA and CDR2 SQIVND (reference sequence). The CDR3 has 13 amino acids. Drawing the rest from reference TRBV19 and TRBJ1-1, the complete variable domain is DGGITQSPKYLFRKEGQNVTLSCEQNLNHDAMYWYRQDPGQGLRLIYYSQIVNDFQKGDIAEGYSVSREKKESFPLTVTSAQKNPTAFYLCASSLGGRTEAFFGQGTRLTVV.

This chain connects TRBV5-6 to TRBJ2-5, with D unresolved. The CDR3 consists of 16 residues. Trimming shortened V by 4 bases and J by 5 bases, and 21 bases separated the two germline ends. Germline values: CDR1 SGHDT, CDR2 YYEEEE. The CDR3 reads CASSSLRFLVSETQYF. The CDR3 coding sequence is TGTGCCAGCAGCAGCTTGAGGTTCCTAGTAAGTGAGACCCAGTACTTC.

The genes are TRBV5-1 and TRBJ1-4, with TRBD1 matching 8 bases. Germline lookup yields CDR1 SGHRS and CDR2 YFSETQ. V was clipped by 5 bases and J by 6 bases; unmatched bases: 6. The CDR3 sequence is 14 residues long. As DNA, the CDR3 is TGCGCCAGCAGGCTACAGGGGGTAGATGAAAAACTGTTTTTT. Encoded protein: CASRLQGVDEKLFF.

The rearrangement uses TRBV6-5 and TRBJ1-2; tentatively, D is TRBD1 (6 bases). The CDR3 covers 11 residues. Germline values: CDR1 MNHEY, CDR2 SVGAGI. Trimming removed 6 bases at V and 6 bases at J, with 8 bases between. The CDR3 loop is CASRHRDGYTF. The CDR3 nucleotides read TGTGCCAGCAGACACAGGGATGGCTACACCTTC.

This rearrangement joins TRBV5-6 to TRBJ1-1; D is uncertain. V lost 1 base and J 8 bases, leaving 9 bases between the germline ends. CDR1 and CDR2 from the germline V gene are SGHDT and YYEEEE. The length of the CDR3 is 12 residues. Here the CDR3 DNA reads TGTGCCAGCAGCTTGTTGAGGGCAGAAGCTTTCTTT. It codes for CASSLLRAEAFF.

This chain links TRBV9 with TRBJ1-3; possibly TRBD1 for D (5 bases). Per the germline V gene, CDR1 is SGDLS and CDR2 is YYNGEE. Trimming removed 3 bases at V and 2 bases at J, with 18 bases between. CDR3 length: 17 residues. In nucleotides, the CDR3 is TGTGCCAGCAGCGCCCGGGGAGGGGACCAGGCTGGAAACACCATATATTTT. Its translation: CASSARGGDQAGNTIYF.

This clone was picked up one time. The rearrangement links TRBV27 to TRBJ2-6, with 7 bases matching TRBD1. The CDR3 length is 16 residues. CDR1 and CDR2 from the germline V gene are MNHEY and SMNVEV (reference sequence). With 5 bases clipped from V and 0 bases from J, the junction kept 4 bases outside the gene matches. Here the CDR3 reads CASSPWTGSGANVLTF. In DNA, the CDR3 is TGTGCCAGCAGTCCCTGGACAGGCTCTGGGGCCAACGTCCTGACTTTC.

The CDR3 loop reads CASSPGGHTYNEQFF. CDR3 DNA: TGTGCCAGCTCACCAGGCGGACATACCTACAATGAGCAGTTCTTC. This chain connects TRBV2 to TRBJ2-1, with D possibly matching TRBD1 (5 bases). Germline CDR1 SNHLY, CDR2 FYNNEI. This CDR3 has 15 residues. Trimming removed 8 bases at V and 2 bases at J, with 16 bases between.